This T cell receptor beta chain was profiled in a study of cytomegalovirus exposure and HLA in healthy donors. A note on this clone: Its antigen is still unknown.

Germline V gives CDR1 MNHEY, CDR2 SMNVEV (reference sequence). Trimming took 1 base from V and 3 from J, leaving 24 bases between them. The CDR3 is made up of 19 amino acids. Regarding the study as a whole: It was found in a later analysis that first-cohort TCR clusters tended to co-occur in the 130 or so validation repertoires.

Measured with immunoSEQ multiplex PCR; TCRdb has only the in-frame clones, and not every one. The sample has about 330,000 clones, 75% to 90% seen once. The sequence came from a woman aged 18-30 years in good health and CMV-seronegative. The V gene is TRBV27, the J gene TRBJ2-5; D might be TRBD1 (5 bases). What was sequenced was PBMCs. The CDR3 coding sequence is TGTGCCAGCAGTTTATGTCAGGACAAATCTGAAGATCCGAAAGAGACCCAGTACTTC. Translated, it gives CASSLCQDKSEDPKETQYF.